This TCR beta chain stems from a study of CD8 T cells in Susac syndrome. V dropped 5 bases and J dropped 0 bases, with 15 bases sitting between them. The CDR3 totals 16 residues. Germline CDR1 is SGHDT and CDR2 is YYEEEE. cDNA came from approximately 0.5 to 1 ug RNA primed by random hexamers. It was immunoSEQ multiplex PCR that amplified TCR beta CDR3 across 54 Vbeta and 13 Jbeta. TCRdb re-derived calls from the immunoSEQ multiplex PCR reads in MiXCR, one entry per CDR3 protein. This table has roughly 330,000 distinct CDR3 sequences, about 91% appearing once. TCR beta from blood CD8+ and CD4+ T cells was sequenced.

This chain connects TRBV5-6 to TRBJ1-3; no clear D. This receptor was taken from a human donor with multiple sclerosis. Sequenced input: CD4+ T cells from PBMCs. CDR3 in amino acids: CASSRLGLSSGNTIYF. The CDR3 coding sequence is TGTGCCAGCAGTCGCTTGGGGTTAAGCTCTGGAAACACCATATATTTT.